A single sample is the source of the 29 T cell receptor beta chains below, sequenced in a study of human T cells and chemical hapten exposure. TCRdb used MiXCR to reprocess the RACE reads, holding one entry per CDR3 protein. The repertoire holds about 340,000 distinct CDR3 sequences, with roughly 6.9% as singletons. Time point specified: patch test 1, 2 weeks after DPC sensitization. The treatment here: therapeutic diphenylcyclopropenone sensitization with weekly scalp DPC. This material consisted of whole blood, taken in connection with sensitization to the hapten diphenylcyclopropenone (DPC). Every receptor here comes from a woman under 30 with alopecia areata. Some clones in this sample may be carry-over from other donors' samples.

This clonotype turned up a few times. The CDR3 DNA reads as TGTGCCAGTGGGTTGGGGGTATCTGGGGCCAACGTCCTGACTTTC. Its protein product is CASGLGVSGANVLTF. The chain links TRBV12-3 or TRBV12-4 to TRBJ2-6; the D call may be TRBD1 or TRBD2 (5 bases each). The CDR3 totals 15 residues. The V end was cut by 9 bases, the J end by 1 base, with 13 bases between.

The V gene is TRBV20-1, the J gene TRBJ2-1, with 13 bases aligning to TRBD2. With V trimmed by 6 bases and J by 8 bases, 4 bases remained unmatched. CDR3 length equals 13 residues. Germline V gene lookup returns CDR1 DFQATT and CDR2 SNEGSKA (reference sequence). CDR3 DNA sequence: TGCAGTGCCCGGACTAGCGGGAGTTATGAGCAGTTCTTC. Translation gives CSARTSGSYEQFF.

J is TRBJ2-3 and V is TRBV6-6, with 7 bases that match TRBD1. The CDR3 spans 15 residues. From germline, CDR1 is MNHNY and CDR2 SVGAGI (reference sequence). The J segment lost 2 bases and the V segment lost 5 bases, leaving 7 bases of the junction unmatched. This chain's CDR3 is CASSDRVLPTDTQYF. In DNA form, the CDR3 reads TGTGCCAGCAGTGACAGGGTCCTCCCCACAGATACGCAGTATTTT.

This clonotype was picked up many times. The CDR3 protein is CASSLSAETQYF. CDR3 nucleotides: TGTGCCAGCAGTCTAAGCGCTGAGACCCAGTACTTC. The chain recombines TRBV12-3 or TRBV12-4 with TRBJ2-5, with D unresolved. The CDR3 is 12 residues long. With 5 bases removed from V and 5 bases from J, the gap between germline ends came to 9 bases.

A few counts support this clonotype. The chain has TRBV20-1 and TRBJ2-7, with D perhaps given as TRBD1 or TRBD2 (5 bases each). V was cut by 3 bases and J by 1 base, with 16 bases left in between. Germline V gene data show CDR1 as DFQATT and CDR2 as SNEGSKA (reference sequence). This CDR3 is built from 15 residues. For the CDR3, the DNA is TGCAGTGCTAGCCATACTAGGGGCGCGTCCTACGAGCAGTACTTC. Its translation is CSASHTRGASYEQYF.

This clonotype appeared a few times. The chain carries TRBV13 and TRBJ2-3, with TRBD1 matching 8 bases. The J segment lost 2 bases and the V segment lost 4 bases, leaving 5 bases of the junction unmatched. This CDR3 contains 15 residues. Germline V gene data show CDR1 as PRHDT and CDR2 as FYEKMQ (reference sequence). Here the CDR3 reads CASSSTGVITDTQYF. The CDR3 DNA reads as TGTGCCAGCAGCTCGACAGGGGTCATCACAGATACGCAGTATTTT.

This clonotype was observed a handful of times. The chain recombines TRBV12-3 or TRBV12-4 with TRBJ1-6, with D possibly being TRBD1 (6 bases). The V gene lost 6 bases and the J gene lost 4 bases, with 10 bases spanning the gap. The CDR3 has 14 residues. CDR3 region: CASRSGQYNSPLHF. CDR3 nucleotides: TGTGCCAGCAGAAGCGGACAGTATAATTCACCCCTCCACTTT.

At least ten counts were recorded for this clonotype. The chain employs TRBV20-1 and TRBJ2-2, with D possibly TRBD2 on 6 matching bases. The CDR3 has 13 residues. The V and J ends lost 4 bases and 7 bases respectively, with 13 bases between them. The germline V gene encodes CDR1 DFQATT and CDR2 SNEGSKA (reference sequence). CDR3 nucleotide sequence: TGCAGTGCTACGCAGGGCGGGGACGGGGAGCTGTTTTTT. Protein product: CSATQGGDGELFF.

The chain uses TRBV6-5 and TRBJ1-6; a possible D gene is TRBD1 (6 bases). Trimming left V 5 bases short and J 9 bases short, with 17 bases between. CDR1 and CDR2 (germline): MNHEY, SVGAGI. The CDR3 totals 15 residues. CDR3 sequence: CASSPDRWNISPLHF. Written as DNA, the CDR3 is TGTGCCAGCAGTCCCGACAGGTGGAATATTTCACCCCTCCACTTT.

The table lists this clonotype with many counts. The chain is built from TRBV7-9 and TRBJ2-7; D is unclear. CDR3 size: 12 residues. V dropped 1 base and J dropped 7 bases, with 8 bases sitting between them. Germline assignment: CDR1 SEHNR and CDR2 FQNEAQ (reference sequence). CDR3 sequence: CASSLDLHEQYF. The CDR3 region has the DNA TGTGCCAGCAGCTTAGATCTCCATGAGCAGTACTTC.

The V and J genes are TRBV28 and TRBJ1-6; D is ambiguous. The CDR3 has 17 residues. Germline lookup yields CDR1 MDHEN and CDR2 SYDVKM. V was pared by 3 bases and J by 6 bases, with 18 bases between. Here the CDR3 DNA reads TGTGCCAGCAGTTTGGCTCTTGGGAAAGGCCGTAATTCACCCCTCCACTTT. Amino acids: CASSLALGKGRNSPLHF.

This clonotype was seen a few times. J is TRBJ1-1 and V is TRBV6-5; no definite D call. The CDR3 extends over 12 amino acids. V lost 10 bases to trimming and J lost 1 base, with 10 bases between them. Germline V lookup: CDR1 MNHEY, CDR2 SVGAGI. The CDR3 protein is CATRRWNTEAFF. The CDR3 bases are TGTGCCACCCGGAGGTGGAACACTGAAGCTTTCTTT.

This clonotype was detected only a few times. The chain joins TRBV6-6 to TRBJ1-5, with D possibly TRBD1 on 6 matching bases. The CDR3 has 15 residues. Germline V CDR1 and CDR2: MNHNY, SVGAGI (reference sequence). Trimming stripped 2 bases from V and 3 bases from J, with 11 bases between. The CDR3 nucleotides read TGTGCCAGCAGTTACGTTGCAGGGGCCAATCAGCCCCAGCATTTT. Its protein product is CASSYVAGANQPQHF.

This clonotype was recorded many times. The CDR3, as DNA: TGTGCCAGCAGTTTGGGGGAGATGAACACTGAAGCTTTCTTT. Its translation is CASSLGEMNTEAFF. The chain is built from TRBV27 and TRBJ1-1; a possible D gene is TRBD1 (5 bases). Trimming stripped 3 bases from V and 0 bases from J, with 8 bases between. This CDR3 is 14 amino acids long. The germline CDR1 and CDR2 sequences are MNHEY and SMNVEV (reference sequence).

The CDR3 nucleotides are TGTGCCAGCAGCCAAGACCCTGGAGGGACGGGGAAGCCCCAGCATTTT. This codes for CASSQDPGGTGKPQHF. This chain joins TRBV3-1 and TRBJ1-5; maybe TRBD1 (5 bases). The germline V gene encodes CDR1 LGHDT and CDR2 YNNKEL (reference sequence). The CDR3 is made up of 16 amino acids. The ends were cut back, 0 bases at V and 8 bases at J, with 17 bases in the middle. The whole variable domain, filled in from reference TRBV3-1 and TRBJ1-5, reads DTAVSQTPKYLVTQMGNDKSIKCEQNLGHDTMYWYKQDSKKFLKIMFSYNNKELIINETVPNRFSPKSPDKAHLNLHINSLELGDSAVYFCASSQDPGGTGKPQHFGDGTRLSIL.

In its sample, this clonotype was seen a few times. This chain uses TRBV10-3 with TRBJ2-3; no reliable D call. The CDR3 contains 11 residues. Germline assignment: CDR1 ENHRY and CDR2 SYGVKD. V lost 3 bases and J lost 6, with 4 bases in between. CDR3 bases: TGTGCCATCAGTGACTCGGATACGCAGTATTTT. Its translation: CAISDSDTQYF.

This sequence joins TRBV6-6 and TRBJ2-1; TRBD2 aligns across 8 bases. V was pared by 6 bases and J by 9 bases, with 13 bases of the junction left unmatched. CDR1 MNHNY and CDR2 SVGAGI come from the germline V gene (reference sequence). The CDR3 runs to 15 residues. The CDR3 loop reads CASRDQGTSSTEQFF. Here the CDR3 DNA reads TGTGCCAGCAGGGATCAAGGGACTAGTTCGACTGAGCAGTTCTTC.

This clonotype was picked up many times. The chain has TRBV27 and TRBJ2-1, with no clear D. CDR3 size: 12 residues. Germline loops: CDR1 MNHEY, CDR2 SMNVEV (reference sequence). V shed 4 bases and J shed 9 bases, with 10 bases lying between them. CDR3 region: CASSSLNREQFF. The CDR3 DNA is TGTGCCAGCAGTTCCCTCAATCGTGAGCAGTTCTTC.

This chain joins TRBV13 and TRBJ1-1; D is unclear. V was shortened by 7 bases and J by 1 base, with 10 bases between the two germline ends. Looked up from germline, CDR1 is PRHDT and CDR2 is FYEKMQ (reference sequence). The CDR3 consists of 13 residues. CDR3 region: CASKSPGNTEAFF. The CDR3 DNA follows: TGTGCCAGCAAGAGCCCAGGGAACACTGAAGCTTTCTTT.

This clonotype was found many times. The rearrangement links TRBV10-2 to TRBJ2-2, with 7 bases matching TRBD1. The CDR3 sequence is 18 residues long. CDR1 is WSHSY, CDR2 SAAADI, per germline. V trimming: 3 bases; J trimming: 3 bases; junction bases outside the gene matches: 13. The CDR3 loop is CASSDTGEVLRDTGELFF. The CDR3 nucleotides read TGCGCCAGCAGTGACACAGGGGAAGTGCTTCGGGACACCGGGGAGCTGTTTTTT.

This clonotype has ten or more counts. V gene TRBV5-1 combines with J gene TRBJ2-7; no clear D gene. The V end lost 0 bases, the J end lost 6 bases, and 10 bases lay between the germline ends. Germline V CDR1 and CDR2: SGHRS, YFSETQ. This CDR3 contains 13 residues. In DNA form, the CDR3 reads TGCGCCAGCAGCTTGGATCTATCGAGCGAGCAGTACTTC. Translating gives CASSLDLSSEQYF.

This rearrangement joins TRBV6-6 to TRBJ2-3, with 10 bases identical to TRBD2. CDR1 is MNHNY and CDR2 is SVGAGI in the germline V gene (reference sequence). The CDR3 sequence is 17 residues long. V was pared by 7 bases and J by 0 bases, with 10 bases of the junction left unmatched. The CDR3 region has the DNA TGTGCCAGCACCCTCGGCCTAGCGGGGGCGAGCACAGATACGCAGTATTTT. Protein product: CASTLGLAGASTDTQYF.

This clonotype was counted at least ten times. Here the CDR3 DNA reads TGTGCCAGCAGCCAAGGTTCACAGGGTCACTCACCCCTCCACTTT. Its protein is CASSQGSQGHSPLHF. This chain links TRBV3-1 with TRBJ1-6, with a weak D call TRBD1 (6 bases). V lost 1 base to trimming and J lost 10 bases, with 14 bases between them. The CDR3 has 15 residues. CDR1 is LGHDT and CDR2 is YNNKEL in the germline V gene (reference sequence).

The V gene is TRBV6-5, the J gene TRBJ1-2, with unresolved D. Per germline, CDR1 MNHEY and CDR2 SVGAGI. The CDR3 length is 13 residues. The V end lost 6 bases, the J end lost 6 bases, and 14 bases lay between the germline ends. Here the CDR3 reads CASSPRLLNGYTF. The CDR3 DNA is TGTGCCAGCAGCCCCCGCCTGTTGAATGGCTACACCTTC.

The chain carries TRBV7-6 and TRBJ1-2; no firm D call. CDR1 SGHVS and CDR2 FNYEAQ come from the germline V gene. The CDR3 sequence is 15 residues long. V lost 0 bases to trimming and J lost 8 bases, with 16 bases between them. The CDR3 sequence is CASSLAGNPPAGYTF. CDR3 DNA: TGTGCCAGCAGCTTAGCAGGGAATCCCCCGGCGGGCTACACCTTC.

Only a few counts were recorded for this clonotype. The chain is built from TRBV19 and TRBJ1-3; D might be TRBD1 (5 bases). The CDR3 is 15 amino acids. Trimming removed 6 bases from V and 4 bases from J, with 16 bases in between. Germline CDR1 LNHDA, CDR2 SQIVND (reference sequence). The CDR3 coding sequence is TGTGCCAGTAGCGTGGGGCCCCTGGAAGGAAACACCATATATTTT. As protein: CASSVGPLEGNTIYF.

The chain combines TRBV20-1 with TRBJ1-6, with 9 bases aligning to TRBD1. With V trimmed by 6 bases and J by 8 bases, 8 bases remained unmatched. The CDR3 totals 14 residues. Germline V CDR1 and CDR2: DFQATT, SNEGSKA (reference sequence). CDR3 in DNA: TGCAGTGCCAGGACACAGGGGGCAGATTCACCCCTCCACTTT. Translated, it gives CSARTQGADSPLHF.

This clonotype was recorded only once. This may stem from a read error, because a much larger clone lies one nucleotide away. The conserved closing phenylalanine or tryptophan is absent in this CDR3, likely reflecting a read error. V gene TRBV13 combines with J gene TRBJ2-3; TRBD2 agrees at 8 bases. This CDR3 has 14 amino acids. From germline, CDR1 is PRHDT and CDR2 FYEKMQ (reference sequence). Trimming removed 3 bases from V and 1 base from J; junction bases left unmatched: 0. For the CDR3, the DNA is TGTGCCAGCAGCTTGCGGGGGGGCACAGATACGCAGTATTCT. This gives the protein CASSLRGGTDTQYS.

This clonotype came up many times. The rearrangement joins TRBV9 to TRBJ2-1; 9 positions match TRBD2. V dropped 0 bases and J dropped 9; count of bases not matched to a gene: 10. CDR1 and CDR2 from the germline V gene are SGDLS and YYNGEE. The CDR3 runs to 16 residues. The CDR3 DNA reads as TGTGCCAGCAGCGTAGGCGGGGGGGCCTTCGATGTTGAGCAGTTCTTC. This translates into CASSVGGGAFDVEQFF.